The 24 T cell receptor beta chains below were found in one sample sequenced in a study of CD8 T cells in ankylosing spondylitis. One entry per CDR3 protein results from TCRdb running MiXCR on the 5' RACE reads. The sample records 250,000 or so distinct CDR3 sequences, 20% to 30% being singletons. The sequencing sample was made of blood, either unsorted or a sorted T cell fraction (not recorded which). These receptors were collected from a male donor with ankylosing spondylitis or in good health (not recorded which).

The DNA of the CDR3 is TGTGCCACCAGCAGAGATTGGCGGCAGGGTGGGAACGAGCAGTACTTC. This encodes CATSRDWRQGGNEQYF. The genes are TRBV15 and TRBJ2-7, with D perhaps matching TRBD1 (5 bases). Germline values: CDR1 LNHNV, CDR2 YYDKDF (reference sequence). This CDR3 is built from 16 residues. Between the trimmed V and J ends, which lost 0 bases and 5 bases, there was a span of 17 bases.

This clonotype appeared many times. The rearrangement uses TRBV5-1 and TRBJ1-6, with no clear D. CDR3 length: 15 residues. Germline V gives CDR1 SGHRS, CDR2 YFSETQ. With 4 bases removed from V and 7 bases from J, the gap between germline ends came to 15 bases. CDR3 amino acids: CASSLDQEGNSPLHF. CDR3 nucleotide sequence: TGCGCCAGCAGCCTAGACCAGGAGGGCAATTCACCCCTCCACTTT.

The chain carries TRBV20-1 and TRBJ2-7, with TRBD2 matching over 10 bases. The germline V gene encodes CDR1 DFQATT and CDR2 SNEGSKA (reference sequence). The junction had 8 bases not matched to a gene; V was cut back by 2 bases and J by 4 bases. The CDR3 spans 15 residues. In DNA, the CDR3 is TGCAGTGCTAGACTAGCGGGGGTGAGAGGTTACGAGCAGTACTTC. Translated: CSARLAGVRGYEQYF.

This rearrangement joins TRBV7-2 to TRBJ2-5; possibly TRBD1 for D (5 bases). CDR1 SGHTA and CDR2 FQGNSA come from the germline V gene. CDR3 length: 13 residues. V was trimmed by 6 bases and J by 2 bases, leaving 10 bases between them. CDR3 DNA: TGTGCCAGCAGTATGGACATACAAGAGACCCAGTACTTC. This sequence encodes CASSMDIQETQYF.

This clonotype was seen only a few times. The chain employs TRBV29-1 and TRBJ2-7, with D uncertain. Germline V gene sequence: CDR1 SQVTM, CDR2 ANQGSEA. The CDR3 sequence is 11 residues long. Between the trimmed V and J ends, which lost 4 bases and 3 bases, there was a span of 7 bases. The CDR3: CSVGADYEQYF. The CDR3 nucleotides are TGCAGCGTTGGAGCAGACTACGAGCAGTACTTC.

V is TRBV5-1 and J is TRBJ2-3; possible D gene TRBD1, 6 bases. The CDR3 is 17 residues long. The V gene's germline CDR1 is SGHRS and CDR2 YFSETQ. V was trimmed by 0 bases and J by 3 bases, leaving 17 bases between them. This CDR3 reads CASSLGTGKVVTDTQYF. The CDR3 coding sequence is TGCGCCAGCAGCTTGGGTACAGGGAAGGTGGTAACAGATACGCAGTATTTT.

V is TRBV4-2 and J is TRBJ2-5; TRBD1 matches at 9 bases. J was trimmed by 5 bases and V by 4 bases; bases with no gene match: 5. The CDR3 extends over 14 amino acids. Germline V gene lookup returns CDR1 LGHNA and CDR2 YNFKEQ. This chain's CDR3 is CASSRTGVKETQYF. CDR3 coding DNA: TGTGCCAGCAGCCGGACAGGGGTAAAGGAGACCCAGTACTTC.

This clonotype was seen more than once but under ten times. The chain combines TRBV15 with TRBJ1-2, with D perhaps TRBD1 (6 bases). V was shortened by 1 base and J by 12 bases, with 15 bases between the two germline ends. The CDR3 runs 13 residues. Germline V gene sequence: CDR1 LNHNV, CDR2 YYDKDF (reference sequence). DNA for the CDR3: TGTGCCACCAGCAGAGCTACCGGGACAACGGACACCTTC. It yields the protein CATSRATGTTDTF.

This clonotype was seen only a few times. The rearrangement links TRBV6-1 to TRBJ2-6; D is unclear. Trimming took 6 bases from V and 0 from J, leaving 9 bases between them. The CDR3 is 15 residues long. CDR1 MNHNS and CDR2 SASEGT come from the germline V gene. Here the CDR3 DNA reads TGTGCCAGCAGCGGGTGGTTCTCTGGGGCCAACGTCCTGACTTTC. Translation gives CASSGWFSGANVLTF.

This clonotype appeared a few times. The chain combines TRBV12-3 or TRBV12-4 with TRBJ1-1; D gene ambiguous. CDR3 length equals 13 residues. V dropped 6 bases and J dropped 1 base, with 9 bases sitting between them. The DNA for the CDR3 is TGTGCCAGCAGCCCGCCCTCGAACACTGAAGCTTTCTTT. Amino acid sequence: CASSPPSNTEAFF.

V and J are TRBV29-1 and TRBJ1-2; a possible D gene is TRBD1 (6 bases). The V end lost 4 bases, the J end lost 9 bases, and 12 bases lay between the germline ends. Germline V lookup: CDR1 SQVTM, CDR2 ANQGSEA. The CDR3 runs 11 residues. Here the CDR3 reads CSVVQGGSYTF. The CDR3 DNA follows: TGCAGCGTTGTACAAGGGGGAAGCTACACCTTC. Full variable domain (missing parts from reference TRBV29-1 and TRBJ1-2): SAVISQKPSRDICQRGTSLTIQCQVDSQVTMMFWYRQQPGQSLTLIATANQGSEATYESGFVIDKFPISRPNLTFSTLTVSNMSPEDSSIYLCSVVQGGSYTFGSGTRLTVV.

This clonotype has ten or more counts. V is TRBV15 and J is TRBJ2-7, with D perhaps matching TRBD2 (6 bases). Germline V lookup: CDR1 LNHNV, CDR2 YYDKDF (reference sequence). The CDR3 loop spans 15 amino acids. Trimming took off 5 bases at V and 5 bases at J, with 19 bases between the two ends. For the CDR3, the DNA is TGTGCCACCAGCTCCCAACCTCGGGGGTCCCACGAGCAGTACTTC. Its protein product is CATSSQPRGSHEQYF.

This clonotype has a handful of counts. The V call is TRBV20-1, the J call TRBJ1-4, with D maybe TRBD1 (5 bases). CDR3 length: 12 amino acids. V lost 6 bases and J lost 8, with 13 bases in between. Germline V gene sequence: CDR1 DFQATT, CDR2 SNEGSKA (reference sequence). The CDR3 coding sequence is TGCAGTGCGGTCAGGGAATACGAAAAACTGTTTTTT. Amino acids: CSAVREYEKLFF.

This clonotype came up many times. J is TRBJ1-1 and V is TRBV5-5; D call uncertain. Germline CDR1 reads SGHKS; CDR2 reads YYEKEE (reference sequence). V was clipped by 1 base and J by 7 bases, with 11 bases between them. This CDR3 is built from 13 residues. CDR3 sequence (DNA): TGTGCCAGCAGCTTGATAGTGGAGAGTGAAGCTTTCTTT. Its protein is CASSLIVESEAFF.

Of note for this clonotype: A junction end diverges from the germline sequence, so it may reflect a read error. The chain joins TRBV10-3 to TRBJ1-2; TRBD1 matches at 10 bases. The CDR3 runs to 13 residues. Germline CDR1 is ENHRY and CDR2 is SYGVKD. The CDR3 nucleotides read TGTGCCGTCAGGAGGGACAGGGGTGGTGGCTACACCTTC. Amino acid sequence: CAVRRDRGGGYTF.

This clonotype appeared a few times. The rearrangement joins TRBV12-3 or TRBV12-4 to TRBJ1-5; D is possibly TRBD1 (5 bases). The V end lost 4 bases, the J end lost 4 bases, and 14 bases lay between the germline ends. The CDR3 is 15 amino acids. CDR3 protein: CASSSGTFPNQPQHF. For the CDR3, the DNA is TGTGCCAGCAGTTCCGGGACCTTTCCTAATCAGCCCCAGCATTTT.

The J gene is TRBJ2-3, the V gene TRBV20-1, with TRBD2 matching 7 bases. V lost 4 bases, J lost 5 bases, and 12 bases stayed unmatched. The CDR3 runs 15 residues. From germline, CDR1 is DFQATT and CDR2 SNEGSKA (reference sequence). CDR3 loop: CSATPGLAERDTQYF. The CDR3 DNA sequence: TGCAGTGCTACCCCGGGCCTAGCGGAAAGAGATACGCAGTATTTT.

This clonotype was detected a few times. The chain employs TRBV6-1 and TRBJ2-5; 15 bases are a match to TRBD2. The junction had 8 bases not matched to a gene; V was cut back by 5 bases and J by 4 bases. There are 17 residues in the CDR3. Germline values: CDR1 MNHNS, CDR2 SASEGT. CDR3 loop: CASSRGTSGGKGETQYF. CDR3 nucleotides: TGTGCCAGCAGTCGAGGGACTAGCGGGGGGAAGGGAGAGACCCAGTACTTC.

This clonotype occurred many times. DNA for the CDR3: TGCGCCAGCAGCCCTTGGATCAACTATGGCTACACCTTC. Translation gives CASSPWINYGYTF. V and J are TRBV4-1 and TRBJ1-2, with D unresolved. The V and J ends lost 4 bases and 2 bases respectively, with 8 bases between them. The CDR3 contains 13 residues. The germline V gene encodes CDR1 MGHRA and CDR2 YSYEKL.

This clonotype has a handful of counts. This sequence joins TRBV12-3 or TRBV12-4 and TRBJ2-5; possible D gene TRBD1, 6 bases. The CDR3 spans 13 residues. V shed 8 bases and J shed 7 bases, with 17 bases lying between them. CDR3 in DNA: TGTGCCAGCGGACTGCTTAGGGGGACGACCCAGTACTTC. Translating gives CASGLLRGTTQYF.

This clonotype was recorded at least ten times. This chain connects TRBV12-3 or TRBV12-4 to TRBJ2-3, with D unresolved. The CDR3 is 14 residues long. Trimming took off 5 bases at V and 8 bases at J, with 17 bases between the two ends. CDR3 nucleotide sequence: TGTGCCAGCAGTCCTACCCTGACTCCCACTACGCAGTATTTT. Translating it yields CASSPTLTPTTQYF.

V gene TRBV29-1 combines with J gene TRBJ2-3, with a possible D match to TRBD1 (5 bases). Germline lookup yields CDR1 SQVTM and CDR2 ANQGSEA. Trimming cost V 5 bases and J 0 bases, with 18 bases left between them. The CDR3 covers 16 residues. CDR3 loop: CSVLPPRTYSTDTQYF. Here the CDR3 DNA reads TGCAGCGTTCTCCCGCCCAGGACATATAGCACAGATACGCAGTATTTT.

V gene TRBV27 combines with J gene TRBJ2-6, with D unresolved. The CDR3 has 15 residues. The V and J ends lost 5 bases and 1 base respectively, with 9 bases between them. Germline V CDR1 and CDR2: MNHEY, SMNVEV (reference sequence). CDR3 coding DNA: TGTGCCAGCAGTCCCCTGTCTTCTGGGGCCAACGTCCTGACTTTC. It translates to CASSPLSSGANVLTF. The full variable domain, rest sourced from reference TRBV27 and TRBJ2-6, is EAQVTQNPRYLITVTGKKLTVTCSQNMNHEYMSWYRQDPGLGLRQIYYSMNVEVTDKGDVPEGYKVSRKEKRNFPLILESPSPNQTSLYFCASSPLSSGANVLTFGAGSRLTVL.

Many counts were recorded for this clonotype. V and J are TRBV5-5 and TRBJ1-3; D unclear. The CDR3 covers 14 residues. CDR1 and CDR2 (germline): SGHKS, YYEKEE (reference sequence). Trimming stripped 0 bases from V and 3 bases from J, with 7 bases between. The CDR3 DNA follows: TGTGCCAGCAGCTTGGGCCCTTTTGGAAACACCATATATTTT. Translation gives CASSLGPFGNTIYF.